One and the same sample provided the 30 T cell receptor beta chains below, sequenced in a study of cytomegalovirus exposure and HLA in healthy donors (dated by TCRdb to about 2017). Libraries were prepared through the immunoSEQ multiplex PCR assay. For the multiplex PCR, a mixture combining 60 forward primers for TCR Vbeta segments and 13 reverse primers for TCR Jbeta segments was used. Drawn from immuneACCESS, this table holds only the in-frame rearrangements with V and J called that TCRdb kept. Clones are partly lost; checked studies trace under half to an unresolved V gene and leave the rest unexplained. For this sample the table gives 80,000 or so clones, of which about 80% were detected only once. The ten biggest clones cover 3% to 4% of the sample. The sample was PBMCs. These receptors were obtained from a middle-aged man in good health and CMV-seronegative.

The chain carries TRBV10-1 and TRBJ1-1; tentatively, D is TRBD1 (5 bases). CDR1 and CDR2 from the germline V gene are WNHNN and SYGVQD (reference sequence). Trimming shortened V by 4 bases and J by 1 base, and 7 bases separated the two germline ends. The length of the CDR3 is 13 residues. CDR3 sequence reads: CASSGQQNTEAFF. CDR3 DNA: TGCGCCAGCAGTGGACAGCAGAACACTGAAGCTTTCTTT.

This clone appeared a few times. V usage is TRBV7-9 and J usage is TRBJ2-7; D ambiguous. There are 15 residues in the CDR3. The V gene lost 5 bases and the J gene lost 3 bases, with 17 bases spanning the gap. Germline CDR1 reads SEHNR; CDR2 reads FQNEAQ (reference sequence). This CDR3 reads CASSPTRDTDYEQYF. Written as DNA, the CDR3 is TGTGCCAGCAGCCCAACCCGTGACACGGACTACGAGCAGTACTTC.

The chain combines TRBV28 with TRBJ1-6; D is unclear. The V and J ends lost 6 bases and 9 bases respectively, with 9 bases between them. Germline V gives CDR1 MDHEN, CDR2 SYDVKM. This CDR3 region has 12 residues. Here the CDR3 reads CASSRLASPLHF. The CDR3 bases are TGTGCCAGCAGCCGACTTGCTTCACCCCTCCACTTT.

The rearrangement uses TRBV5-1 and TRBJ2-3, with 9 bases identical to TRBD1. CDR3 length equals 15 residues. Germline assignment: CDR1 SGHRS and CDR2 YFSETQ. The V gene end was trimmed by 1 base and the J gene end by 5 bases; junction bases not matched to a gene: 5. CDR3 in DNA: TGCGCCAGCAGCTTGCCCACAGGGGGCTTAGATACGCAGTATTTT. Residues: CASSLPTGGLDTQYF.

This chain joins TRBV18 and TRBJ2-1; 10 positions agree with TRBD1. This CDR3 is built from 17 residues. V lost 3 bases to trimming and J lost 7 bases; unmatched junction nucleotides: 12. Germline CDR1 reads KGHSH; CDR2 reads LQKENI. The CDR3 DNA reads TGTGCCAGCTCACCCGGTAGCCGACAGGGGGCTAATAATGAGCAGTTCTTC. Protein product: CASSPGSRQGANNEQFF.

In the case of this clone: Different DNA sequences within this sample yield the same CDR3. The chain employs TRBV7-2 and TRBJ2-7, with 8 bases matching TRBD1. The CDR3 has 13 residues. Germline V CDR1 and CDR2: SGHTA, FQGNSA. J lost 6 bases, V lost 1 base, and 2 bases had no gene match. The CDR3 DNA follows: TGTGCCAGCAGCTTAGGAACAGGGGGCGAGCAGTACTTC. It codes for CASSLGTGGEQYF.

The CDR3 protein is CAWSLDTHYGYTF. In DNA, the CDR3 is TGTGCCTGGAGTCTGGACACCCACTATGGCTACACCTTC. The V and J genes are TRBV30 and TRBJ1-2; D may be TRBD1 (5 bases). Germline values: CDR1 GTSNPN, CDR2 SVGIG (reference sequence). V lost 2 bases and J lost 3, with 10 bases in between. The CDR3 contains 13 residues. Supplemented by reference TRBV30 and TRBJ1-2, the full variable domain reads SQTIHQWPATLVQPVGSPLSLECTVEGTSNPNLYWYRQAAGRGLQLLFYSVGIGQISSEVPQNLSASRPQDRQFILSSKKLLLSDSGFYLCAWSLDTHYGYTFGSGTRLTVV.

This chain uses TRBV5-1 with TRBJ2-1; 9 bases line up with TRBD2. The CDR3 sequence is 17 residues long. V was pared by 5 bases and J by 0 bases, with 9 bases of the junction left unmatched. Germline values: CDR1 SGHRS, CDR2 YFSETQ. This CDR3 is CASSFLSGGTSYNEQFF. CDR3 DNA sequence: TGCGCCAGCAGTTTTCTTAGCGGGGGAACCTCCTACAATGAGCAGTTCTTC. Together with reference TRBV5-1 and TRBJ2-1, the CDR3 gives the full variable domain: KAGVTQTPRYLIKTRGQQVTLSCSPISGHRSVSWYQQTPGQGLQFLFEYFSETQRNKGNFPGRFSGRQFSNSRSEMNVSTLELGDSALYLCASSFLSGGTSYNEQFFGPGTRLTVL.

The chain joins TRBV7-9 to TRBJ1-5; 7 nucleotides line up with TRBD1. Trimming cost V 5 bases and J 9 bases; bases outside gene matches: 10. Per the germline V gene, CDR1 is SEHNR and CDR2 is FQNEAQ (reference sequence). The CDR3 is made up of 14 amino acids. This CDR3 reads CASSPGTALGPQHF. DNA for the CDR3: TGTGCCAGCAGCCCAGGGACAGCTTTGGGGCCCCAGCATTTT.

V and J are TRBV2 and TRBJ2-3, with 7 bases lining up with TRBD1. J lost 4 bases, V lost 9 bases, and 10 bases had no gene match. The CDR3 length is 14 residues. Germline V gene data show CDR1 as SNHLY and CDR2 as FYNNEI. The CDR3 region has the DNA TGTGCCAGTCGCAGGGGGATAGAAGCAGATACGCAGTATTTT. Amino acid sequence: CASRRGIEADTQYF. The full variable domain, rest sourced from reference TRBV2 and TRBJ2-3, is EPEVTQTPSHQVTQMGQEVILRCVPISNHLYFYWYRQILGQKVEFLVSFYNNEISEKSEIFDDQFSVERPDGSNFTLKIRSTKLEDSAMYFCASRRGIEADTQYFGPGTRLTVL.

The chain joins TRBV6-4 to TRBJ1-2; 11 positions agree with TRBD1. CDR1 and CDR2 from the germline V gene are MRHNA and SNTAGT. The CDR3 runs 15 residues. The J segment lost 0 bases and the V segment lost 6 bases, leaving 3 bases of the junction unmatched. CDR3 DNA sequence: TGTGCCAGCAGGCCGGGACAGGGGGCTAACTATGGCTACACCTTC. It encodes CASRPGQGANYGYTF.

This clone was seen a few times. The J gene is TRBJ2-7, the V gene TRBV30; TRBD1 matches 7 bases. The CDR3 length is 15 residues. J was trimmed by 4 bases and V by 1 base; bases with no gene match: 10. Germline V gives CDR1 GTSNPN, CDR2 SVGIG (reference sequence). DNA for the CDR3: TGTGCCTGGAGTGGAGAGACAGGGTCAGGTTACGAGCAGTACTTC. Translated: CAWSGETGSGYEQYF.

The chain combines TRBV21-1 with TRBJ1-5; the DNA was not compared with TRBD1, the D call given in the table. TRBV21-1 is recorded as a pseudogene. This CDR3 spans 16 amino acids. The CDR3 region is CASSKARQHSNQPQHF. For the CDR3, the DNA is TGTGCCAGCAGCAAAGCCCGACAGCATAGCAATCAGCCCCAGCATTTT.

The CDR3 spells CASSGQPNTEAFF. The CDR3 nucleotides read TGTGCCAGCAGCGGACAGCCGAACACTGAAGCTTTCTTT. The rearrangement joins TRBV2 to TRBJ1-1, with D possibly TRBD1 on 6 matching bases. The length of the CDR3 is 13 residues. Trimming took 6 bases from V and 1 from J, leaving 9 bases between them. The germline V gene encodes CDR1 SNHLY and CDR2 FYNNEI.

The genes are TRBV10-2 and TRBJ2-1; D perhaps matches TRBD1 (6 bases). The CDR3 consists of 16 residues. V lost 7 bases and J 3 bases, leaving 19 bases between the germline ends. Germline V gene lookup returns CDR1 WSHSY and CDR2 SAAADI. This CDR3 reads CASKDGPGHFYNEQFF. Here the CDR3 DNA reads TGCGCCAGCAAAGATGGACCGGGACACTTCTACAATGAGCAGTTCTTC.

This clone was counted between two and nine times. The rearrangement uses TRBV5-1 and TRBJ2-1, with 9 nucleotides matching TRBD2. The V and J ends lost 4 bases and 3 bases, in that order; junction bases with no gene match: 5. This CDR3 is 15 amino acids long. Germline V gene data show CDR1 as SGHRS and CDR2 as YFSETQ. Written as DNA, the CDR3 is TGCGCCAGCAGCGAAGCTAGCGGGGTCTACAATGAGCAGTTCTTC. Amino acids: CASSEASGVYNEQFF.

Only a few counts were recorded for this clone. J is TRBJ1-2 and V is TRBV4-2; 10 bases are a match to TRBD1. The CDR3 is 16 residues long. J lost 5 bases, V lost 4 bases, and 10 bases had no gene match. From germline, CDR1 is LGHNA and CDR2 YNFKEQ. Here the CDR3 reads CASSLSVDRGHYGYTF. The CDR3 nucleotides are TGTGCCAGCAGCCTCTCCGTAGACAGGGGGCATTATGGCTACACCTTC.

The chain carries TRBV5-1 and TRBJ2-2; D is possibly TRBD1 (5 bases). The CDR3 totals 15 residues. Deletions cut 4 bases from V and 1 base from J, with 11 bases between. The V gene's germline CDR1 is SGHRS and CDR2 YFSETQ. CDR3 in amino acids: CASSPPTENTGELFF. The CDR3 DNA reads as TGCGCCAGCAGCCCCCCGACAGAGAACACCGGGGAGCTGTTTTTT.

The rearrangement links TRBV6-5 to TRBJ1-3; 7 bases map to TRBD1. Germline CDR1 is MNHEY and CDR2 is SVGAGI. CDR3 length: 15 amino acids. The junction had 5 bases not matched to a gene; V was cut back by 6 bases and J by 0 bases. The chain's CDR3 is CASSPGGYSGNTIYF. For the CDR3, the DNA is TGTGCCAGCAGCCCAGGGGGATACTCTGGAAACACCATATATTTT.

This chain links TRBV5-1 with TRBJ2-7, with unresolved D. The CDR3 loop spans 13 amino acids. V lost 0 bases to trimming and J lost 2 bases, with 6 bases between them. The V gene's germline CDR1 is SGHRS and CDR2 YFSETQ. CDR3 nucleotides: TGCGCCAGCAGCTTGGCCACAGCCTACGAGCAGTACTTC. Amino acids: CASSLATAYEQYF.

The chain recombines TRBV19 with TRBJ1-3; the D gene is possibly TRBD1 (5 bases). This CDR3 contains 15 residues. V lost 7 bases and J lost 0, with 13 bases in between. Germline CDR1 reads LNHDA; CDR2 reads SQIVND (reference sequence). For the CDR3, the DNA is TGTGCCAGTACCCCGACAGTAGCCTCTGGAAACACCATATATTTT. Translated: CASTPTVASGNTIYF. Together with reference TRBV19 and TRBJ1-3, the CDR3 gives the full variable domain: DGGITQSPKYLFRKEGQNVTLSCEQNLNHDAMYWYRQDPGQGLRLIYYSQIVNDFQKGDIAEGYSVSREKKESFPLTVTSAQKNPTAFYLCASTPTVASGNTIYFGEGSWLTVV.

The rearrangement joins TRBV5-4 to TRBJ1-1; tentative D call: TRBD1 (5 bases). CDR3 length: 14 residues. From germline, CDR1 is SGHNT and CDR2 YYREEE (reference sequence). Between the trimmed V and J ends, which lost 2 bases and 4 bases, there was a span of 12 bases. The CDR3 DNA follows: TGTGCCAGCAGCTTTGGGCAGGGTGCCACTGAAGCTTTCTTT. This encodes CASSFGQGATEAFF.

V and J are TRBV11-2 and TRBJ2-1, with 11 bases aligning to TRBD2. The trim removed 5 bases at V and 3 bases at J, leaving 9 bases unmatched. This CDR3 has 17 residues. CDR1 is SGHAT, CDR2 FQNNGV, per germline. CDR3 in amino acids: CASSLILAGANYNEQFF. CDR3 in DNA: TGTGCCAGCAGCCTAATACTAGCGGGGGCAAACTACAATGAGCAGTTCTTC.

The chain combines TRBV7-2 with TRBJ2-7; D perhaps matches TRBD2 (5 bases). The V and J ends lost 5 bases and 0 bases respectively, with 14 bases between them. The CDR3 spans 15 residues. Germline V CDR1 and CDR2: SGHTA, FQGNSA. The CDR3 DNA sequence: TGTGCCAGCAGCCGAGTAGGCGCGGGCTCCTACGAGCAGTACTTC. Translated: CASSRVGAGSYEQYF.

This clone was counted once. The rearrangement links TRBV11-1 to TRBJ2-2, with TRBD2 identical over 8 bases. CDR3 length equals 15 residues. Germline CDR1 reads SGHAT; CDR2 reads FQDESV (reference sequence). V lost 3 bases and J lost 7; bases outside the gene matches: 7. In DNA, the CDR3 is TGTGCCAGCAGCTTTTCCGGGACTAGTGTCGGGGAGCTGTTTTTT. Translation gives CASSFSGTSVGELFF.

DNA of the CDR3: TGTGCCAGTACTTTCGGGACAAACAATCAGCCCCAGCATTTT. It is translated as CASTFGTNNQPQHF. The chain links TRBV19 to TRBJ1-5; tentative D call: TRBD1 (6 bases). V shed 7 bases and J shed 3 bases, with 13 bases lying between them. Germline V gives CDR1 LNHDA, CDR2 SQIVND (reference sequence). This CDR3 comprises 14 residues.

A few counts support this clone. The J gene is TRBJ2-5, the V gene TRBV5-1; D not certain. There are 13 residues in the CDR3. Germline-derived CDR1 and CDR2 are SGHRS and YFSETQ. Trimming pared 2 bases from V and 4 bases from J, leaving 9 bases between. The chain's CDR3 is CASSFGPLETQYF. In nucleotides, the CDR3 is TGCGCCAGCAGCTTCGGTCCCCTAGAGACCCAGTACTTC.

V and J are TRBV7-2 and TRBJ2-7; D gene uncertain. V was pared by 4 bases and J by 0 bases, with 7 bases between. This CDR3 contains 13 residues. Germline V gene data show CDR1 as SGHTA and CDR2 as FQGNSA. The CDR3 sequence is CASSYFNSYEQYF. CDR3 nucleotide sequence: TGTGCCAGCAGCTATTTCAACTCCTACGAGCAGTACTTC.

This clone was detected only once. The chain uses TRBV30 and TRBJ1-2; a weak D match, TRBD1 (6 bases). The CDR3 runs 12 residues. Germline CDR1 reads GTSNPN; CDR2 reads SVGIG (reference sequence). Deletions cut 1 base from V and 8 bases from J, with 11 bases between. In DNA form, the CDR3 reads TGTGCCTGGAGTGATGGGGGCTGGGGCTACACCTTC. Amino acid sequence: CAWSDGGWGYTF. Using reference TRBV30 and TRBJ1-2 for the parts outside the CDR3, the full variable domain is SQTIHQWPATLVQPVGSPLSLECTVEGTSNPNLYWYRQAAGRGLQLLFYSVGIGQISSEVPQNLSASRPQDRQFILSSKKLLLSDSGFYLCAWSDGGWGYTFGSGTRLTVV.

The chain recombines TRBV29-1 with TRBJ1-4; 7 nucleotides line up with TRBD1. The CDR3 totals 12 residues. Germline CDR1 SQVTM, CDR2 ANQGSEA. V dropped 1 base and J dropped 7; count of bases not matched to a gene: 0. In nucleotides, the CDR3 is TGCAGCGTTGAAGGGGACAGTGAAAAACTGTTTTTT. It translates to CSVEGDSEKLFF.